The 17 T cell receptor beta chains below all came from one sample that was sequenced in a study of T cell clonality in common variable immunodeficiency. Assay used: immunoSEQ multiplex PCR; TCRdb lists only in-frame clones, some missing. Recorded here are some 39,000 clones, none singletons. Sequenced: peripheral blood mononuclear cells. The source of these receptors is a person aged 18-70 years in good health.

In its sample, this clone was seen many times. With the read ending 3 residues before the CDR3 end, the germline J gene is used to fill in that end. The J gene is TRBJ2-7, the V gene TRBV7-8; no reliable D call. The CDR3 is 13 amino acids. Between the trimmed V and J ends, which lost 6 bases and 0 bases, there was a span of 9 bases. Germline CDR1 and CDR2: SGHVS and FQNEAQ. CDR3 amino acids: CASRAESSYEQYF. The CDR3 DNA, read in part, is TGTGCCAGCAGGGCGGAGAGCTCCTACGAG.

Points on this clone: The CDR3 goes on 3 residues after the read ends, and that part is filled in from the germline J gene. The chain uses TRBV7-2 and TRBJ1-1, with TRBD1 as a possible D gene (5 bases). The CDR3 is 13 amino acids. The V end was cut by 5 bases, the J end by 6 bases, with 13 bases between. Germline CDR1 reads SGHTA; CDR2 reads FQGNSA. CDR3 sequence reads: CASSQQGRAEAFF. Incomplete CDR3 DNA: TGTGCCAGCAGCCAGCAGGGAAGGGCTGAA.

This clone was recorded at least ten times. The read terminates 3 residues ahead of where the CDR3 ends, so the germline J gene completes it. This rearrangement joins TRBV20-1 to TRBJ2-3; 7 bases align to TRBD2. This CDR3 spans 16 amino acids. The trim removed 3 bases at V and 3 bases at J, leaving 12 bases unmatched. The germline gives CDR1 DFQATT, CDR2 SNEGSKA (reference sequence). CDR3 sequence reads: CSASPLISGLTDTQYF. The CDR3 bases that were read are TGCAGTGCTAGTCCTCTAATTAGCGGGTTAACAGATACG.

Many counts were recorded for this clone. The read terminates 3 residues before the CDR3 end, so the remaining end is supplied by the germline J gene. The J gene is TRBJ2-2, the V gene TRBV5-8, with 8 positions matching TRBD1. The V segment lost 4 bases and the J segment 4 bases; nucleotides outside the gene matches: 6. Germline CDR1 and CDR2: SGHTS and YDEGEE. CDR3 size: 15 residues. CDR3 loop: CASSRDTGGTGELFF. CDR3 bases read: TGTGCCAGCAGCCGGGATACAGGGGGCACCGGGGAG.

The sample holds many counts of this clone. The CDR3 is CASSLVIRHTTNEKLFF. CDR3 DNA, as far as it was read: TGTGCCAGCAGCTTAGTGATCCGACATACAACTAATGAAAAA. This rearrangement joins TRBV7-8 to TRBJ1-4; no reliable D call. The read falls 3 residues short of the CDR3 end, and the missing part is taken from the germline J gene. The V gene lost 1 base and the J gene lost 0 bases, with 12 bases spanning the gap. CDR1 SGHVS and CDR2 FQNEAQ come from the germline V gene. This CDR3 is 17 amino acids long.

This clone was counted ten times or more. The read comes to an end 3 residues before the CDR3 does, leaving the germline J gene to fill in the end. This CDR3 is also generated by other DNA sequences in the sample. The V call is TRBV5-1, the J call TRBJ1-3; D is perhaps TRBD1 (5 bases). Germline CDR1 and CDR2: SGHRS and YFSETQ. V dropped 3 bases and J dropped 4 bases, with 17 bases sitting between them. The CDR3 sequence is 16 residues long. CDR3 amino acids: CASSSLPGEQGNTIYF. CDR3 DNA (partial): TGCGCCAGCAGCTCGCTCCCGGGGGAGCAAGGAAACACC. Full variable domain (outside the CDR3, taken from reference TRBV5-1 and TRBJ1-3): KAGVTQTPRYLIKTRGQQVTLSCSPISGHRSVSWYQQTPGQGLQFLFEYFSETQRNKGNFPGRFSGRQFSNSRSEMNVSTLELGDSALYLCASSSLPGEQGNTIYFGEGSWLTVV.

Worth noting for this clone: The CDR3 end falls 3 residues outside the read, so it is completed with the germline J gene. The chain joins TRBV30 to TRBJ1-1; D uncertain. Trimming cost V 4 bases and J 1 base, with 10 bases left between them. This CDR3 spans 13 amino acids. The germline V gene has CDR1 GTSNPN and CDR2 SVGIG (reference sequence). The sequenced part of the CDR3 DNA is TGTGCCTGGATGGGCAGCCCGAACACTGAA. Translating it yields CAWMGSPNTE. The entire CDR3 protein is CAWMGSPNTEAFF.

At least ten counts were recorded for this clone. The read falls 3 residues short of the CDR3 end, and the missing part is taken from the germline J gene. V gene TRBV20-1 combines with J gene TRBJ2-5, with 15 bases fitting TRBD2. Germline V gene lookup returns CDR1 DFQATT and CDR2 SNEGSKA (reference sequence). V was pared by 5 bases and J by 5 bases, with 6 bases of the junction left unmatched. The CDR3 covers 15 residues. CDR3 amino acids: CSADDGTSGRETQYF. Partial CDR3 DNA: TGCAGTGCTGATGACGGGACTAGCGGGAGGGAGACC.

A note on this clone: The CDR3 end falls 3 residues outside the read, so it is completed with the germline J gene. The gene calls are TRBV6-1 and TRBJ2-4; the match to TRBD1 covers 9 bases. Germline CDR1 MNHNS, CDR2 SASEGT. The CDR3 is 19 amino acids. The CDR3 here is CASSEAHGGQGKANYGQYF. The part of the CDR3 DNA that was read is TGTGCCAGCAGTGAAGCCCACGGGGGACAGGGAAAAGCTAACTATGGT.

This clone showed up many times. The observed sequence ends 3 residues before the CDR3 terminus, with the missing tail filled in from the germline J gene. The J gene is TRBJ2-3, the V gene TRBV7-2; TRBD2 is a possible D gene (7 bases). V shed 7 bases and J shed 4 bases, with 15 bases lying between them. Germline CDR1 SGHTA, CDR2 FQGNSA. The CDR3 is 14 residues long. Partial CDR3 DNA: TGTGCCAGCACCCCGCGGGGGCCGTCAGATACG. Translated, it gives CASTPRGPSDT. In full, the CDR3 is CASTPRGPSDTQYF.

About this clone itself: The read terminates 3 residues ahead of where the CDR3 ends, so the germline J gene completes it. The chain joins TRBV7-3 to TRBJ1-5; TRBD1 agrees at 7 bases. The CDR3 length is 18 residues. The V gene's germline CDR1 is SGHTA and CDR2 FQGTGA. The V and J ends lost 3 bases and 4 bases, in that order; junction bases with no gene match: 15. The DNA read from the CDR3 is TGTGCCAGCAGCTTTAGGCAGGCCCACAGGGGCCGAAATCAGCCC. Translating gives CASSFRQAHRGRNQP. The CDR3 reads in full as CASSFRQAHRGRNQPQHF.

This clone was counted many times. The read terminates 3 residues ahead of where the CDR3 ends, so the germline J gene completes it. The chain couples TRBV19 to TRBJ1-2, with 8 bases lining up with TRBD1. This CDR3 spans 15 amino acids. Germline CDR1 LNHDA, CDR2 SQIVND (reference sequence). Trimming at V came to 4 bases and at J to 7 bases, leaving 11 bases not matched to a gene. The CDR3 protein is CASSTGQDITRGYTF. The sequenced CDR3 bases are TGTGCCAGTAGTACGGGACAGGACATTACGCGTGGC.

In this sample, this clone turned up many times. The sequenced fragment ends 3 residues before the CDR3 boundary, so the rest is inferred from the germline J gene. J is TRBJ2-5 and V is TRBV7-2, with 9 nucleotides matching TRBD2. Germline V lookup: CDR1 SGHTA, CDR2 FQGNSA. J gave up 5 bases and V 4 bases, and 5 bases lay outside the gene matches. The CDR3 consists of 14 residues. Partial CDR3 DNA: TGTGCCAGCAGCTCAAGCGGGAGGCTGGAGACC. Protein: CASSSSGRLET. The whole CDR3 protein is CASSSSGRLETQYF.

Ten or more counts support this clone. Here the CDR3 reads CASSLGRGLDGYTF. The CDR3 bases that were read are TGTGCCAGCAGCTTAGGCAGGGGGCTGGACGGC. V usage is TRBV7-2 and J usage is TRBJ1-2, with 8 nucleotides matching TRBD1. With the read ending 3 residues before the CDR3 end, the germline J gene is used to fill in that end. Germline CDR1 and CDR2: SGHTA and FQGNSA. This CDR3 has 14 amino acids. The variable domain in full, completed from reference TRBV7-2 and TRBJ1-2, reads GAGVSQSPSNKVTEKGKDVELRCDPISGHTALYWYRQSLGQGLEFLIYFQGNSAPDKSGLPSDRFSAERTGGSVSTLTIQRTQQEDSAVYLCASSLGRGLDGYTFGSGTRLTVV.

This clone has ten or more counts. The read gets to within 3 residues of the CDR3 end, and the germline J gene fills in the rest. The V and J genes are TRBV29-1 and TRBJ2-1; D is possibly TRBD2 (5 bases). Germline V gene lookup returns CDR1 SQVTM and CDR2 ANQGSEA. The CDR3 spans 15 residues. Trimming left V 7 bases short and J 7 bases short, with 23 bases between. CDR3 residues: CSAGGLSGYGNEQFF. The DNA read from the CDR3 is TGCAGCGCCGGCGGACTTTCGGGGTACGGAAATGAG.

This clone was counted ten times or more. Read sequence stops 3 residues before the CDR3 end, and the germline J gene provides the missing end. V gene TRBV20-1 combines with J gene TRBJ2-7, with D perhaps matching TRBD2 (6 bases). There are 15 residues in the CDR3. Germline V gene sequence: CDR1 DFQATT, CDR2 SNEGSKA (reference sequence). Trimming took off 0 bases at V and 0 bases at J, with 12 bases between the two ends. The CDR3 loop is CSARDRAGSSYEQYF. Incomplete CDR3 DNA: TGCAGTGCTAGAGATCGGGCGGGGAGCTCCTACGAG.

This clone was detected many times. The read terminates 3 residues before the CDR3 end, so the remaining end is supplied by the germline J gene. The J gene is TRBJ2-5, the V gene TRBV5-1, with 16 bases lining up with TRBD2. The CDR3 contains 18 residues. Germline V gene lookup returns CDR1 SGHRS and CDR2 YFSETQ. The trim removed 4 bases at V and 3 bases at J, leaving 9 bases unmatched. CDR3 DNA (partial): TGCGCCAGCAGCCCGGGACTAGCGGGGGGGAGTCATAAAGAGACC. Its translation: CASSPGLAGGSHKET. The whole CDR3 region reads CASSPGLAGGSHKETQYF.